This T cell receptor (beta chain) emerged from a study of CD8 T cells in Susac syndrome. Background on the study: Intravenous immunoglobulin alone or corticosteroids were being given to patients with Susac syndrome at blood draw, unless they were therapy-naive. Findings of the study overall: The peak of CD8+ clonal expansion in Susac was seen in TEMRA cells and active patients.

Losses at the gene ends were 4 bases for V and 6 bases for J; bases not matched to a gene: 2. This CDR3 has 14 residues. Germline V CDR1 and CDR2: SEHNR, FQNEAQ (reference sequence). Random hexamers were used to reverse transcribe an amount of roughly 0.45 to 1 ug RNA. TCRdb reanalysed the immunoSEQ multiplex PCR reads using MiXCR and keeps one entry per CDR3 protein. This table has about 100,000 distinct CDR3 sequences, 95% appearing once. Regarding this clonotype: The antigen is unknown.

The rearrangement links TRBV7-9 to TRBJ1-6; 8 nucleotides align to TRBD1. The receptor was derived from a human donor with Susac syndrome. Sequenced sample: CD8+ T cells from PBMCs. The CDR3 spells CASSSGQVNSPLHF. In DNA form, the CDR3 reads TGTGCCAGCAGCTCGGGACAGGTTAATTCACCCCTCCACTTT.